This T cell receptor beta chain appears in the sequencing data of a study (dated by TCRdb to the late 2010s). At the level of the whole study: Human CD8+ TCR repertoires recognizing immunodominant viral antigens were characterized by means of sequence and structural analyses.

From the cysteine through the phenylalanine, the CDR3 covers 16 amino acids. Only the CDR3 DNA is retained, 48 bases long and in frame from the first base. V is clipped by 3 bases and J by 4 bases, and the sequence between their germline boundaries is 16 bases long. As encoded in the germline V gene, CDR1 is LGHNA while CDR2 is YSLEER. This clonotype is large (0.1 to 1%) in terms of sample share. The antigen this receptor binds is unknown. No base quality information exists; no much larger clone differs at one position. Beyond this particular receptor, the publication reports: According to the report, the CD8+ TCR repertoires were highly diverse, and those specific to different immunodominant viral antigens were distinct from each other.

Sequencing took place on an Illumina HiSeq 2500. In TCRdb, the public reads were trimmed at Q25 with fastp and aligned with MiXCR, with productive beta chains retained. One record per CDR3 amino acid sequence lists the most common genes and DNA. The sample table shows about 150 distinct CDR3 sequences, and 25% are seen once. The ten largest clones add up to around 75% of the sample. The sequenced sample was CD8+ T cells (not recorded whether cultured). The rearranged segments are TRBV4-3 and TRBJ2-1; TRBD1 is perhaps the D gene, given 7 matching bases. This clonotype was sampled from a male donor. The CDR3 reads CASSHLQGGQYNEQFF. The DNA is as follows: TGCGCCAGCAGCCATCTTCAGGGGGGACAGTACAATGAGCAGTTCTTC.